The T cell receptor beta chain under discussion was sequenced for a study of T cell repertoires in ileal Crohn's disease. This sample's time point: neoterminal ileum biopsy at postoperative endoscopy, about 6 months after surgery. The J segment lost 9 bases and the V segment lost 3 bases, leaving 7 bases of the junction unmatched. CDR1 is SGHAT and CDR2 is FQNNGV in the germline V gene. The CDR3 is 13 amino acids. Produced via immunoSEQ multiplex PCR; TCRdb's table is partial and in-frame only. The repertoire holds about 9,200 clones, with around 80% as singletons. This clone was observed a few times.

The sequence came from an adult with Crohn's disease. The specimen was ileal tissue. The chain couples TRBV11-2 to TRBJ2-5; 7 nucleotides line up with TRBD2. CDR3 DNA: TGTGCCAGCAGCTTCCCCGGGACTACGTCCCAGTACTTC. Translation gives CASSFPGTTSQYF.